These T cell receptor beta chains were read from a single sample in a study of blood T cell repertoires in COVID-19. The data were produced by immunoSEQ multiplex PCR, yet TCRdb's version contains in-frame clones alone and is incomplete. The profile shows under 150,000 clones, around 80% of them singletons. The sample was peripheral blood. These receptors were collected from a woman aged 80 or over in a cohort sampled during active or convalescent COVID-19. Both conserved end residues are part of each CDR3. The order of the fields is clone size, J gene, D gene, V gene, CDR3 protein, CDR3 DNA. The D gene is left open where the match is weak. Size values are once, few and many counts, or a class for expanded clones, and some rows have none.

clone size: NA
J gene: TRBJ1-2
D gene: TRBD1
V gene: TRBV3-1/TRBV3-2
CDR3 protein: CASSQETGGPARGYTF
CDR3 DNA: TGTGCCAGCAGCCAAGAAACAGGGGGACCCGCAAGAGGCTACACCTTC

clone size: NA
J gene: TRBJ1-1
D gene: TRBD1
V gene: TRBV5-1
CDR3 protein: CASSYSTGGRVKNTEAFF
CDR3 DNA: TGCGCCAGCAGCTACTCGACAGGGGGCCGTGTGAAGAACACTGAAGCTTTCTTT

clone size: NA
J gene: TRBJ2-1
D gene: TRBD1
V gene: TRBV4-1
CDR3 protein: CASSDRASYNEQFF
CDR3 DNA: TGCGCCAGCAGTGACAGGGCCTCCTACAATGAGCAGTTCTTC

clone size: NA
J gene: TRBJ1-1
D gene: NA
V gene: TRBV6-4
CDR3 protein: CASSRQTYTEAFF
CDR3 DNA: TGTGCCAGCAGTAGGCAGACTTACACTGAAGCTTTCTTT

clone size: once
J gene: TRBJ2-5
D gene: TRBD1
V gene: TRBV24-1
CDR3 protein: CATSDPTGAETQYF
CDR3 DNA: TGTGCCACCAGTGATCCCACAGGGGCGGAGACCCAGTACTTC

clone size: NA
J gene: TRBJ2-5
D gene: TRBD2
V gene: TRBV5-6
CDR3 protein: CASSLAGGQRFGETQYF
CDR3 DNA: TGTGCCAGCAGCTTGGCGGGAGGGCAGCGGTTTGGAGAGACCCAGTACTTC

clone size: NA
J gene: TRBJ2-1
D gene: TRBD2
V gene: TRBV14
CDR3 protein: CASSLRLAGGMGEQFF
CDR3 DNA: TGTGCCAGCAGCCTTCGACTAGCGGGGGGGATGGGTGAGCAGTTCTTC

clone size: NA
J gene: TRBJ1-6
D gene: NA
V gene: TRBV19
CDR3 protein: CASDPHRSLGRYNSPLHF
CDR3 DNA: TGTGCCAGCGATCCGCACCGGTCCCTCGGTCGGTATAATTCACCCCTCCACTTT

clone size: NA
J gene: TRBJ2-7
D gene: NA
V gene: TRBV5-1
CDR3 protein: CASSLALGGDLYEQYF
CDR3 DNA: TGCGCCAGCAGCTTGGCCTTGGGGGGAGATCTCTACGAGCAGTACTTC

clone size: NA
J gene: TRBJ2-3
D gene: NA
V gene: TRBV9
CDR3 protein: CASSVDNGLADTQYF
CDR3 DNA: TGTGCCAGCAGCGTAGACAATGGCCTGGCAGATACGCAGTATTTT

clone size: NA
J gene: TRBJ2-7
D gene: TRBD1
V gene: TRBV4-1
CDR3 protein: CASSRSYSGTGTNEQYF
CDR3 DNA: TGCGCCAGCAGCCGATCGTACTCCGGGACAGGGACCAACGAGCAGTACTTC

clone size: NA
J gene: TRBJ2-2
D gene: TRBD1
V gene: TRBV19
CDR3 protein: CASSTTGEFTGELFF
CDR3 DNA: TGTGCCAGTAGTACGACAGGGGAATTCACCGGGGAGCTGTTTTTT

clone size: once
J gene: TRBJ1-2
D gene: NA
V gene: TRBV5-4
CDR3 protein: CASSLTGVNYGYTF
CDR3 DNA: TGTGCCAGCAGCCTGACGGGGGTTAACTATGGCTACACCTTC

clone size: NA
J gene: TRBJ1-1
D gene: TRBD1
V gene: TRBV5-4
CDR3 protein: CASSIGTGITEAFF
CDR3 DNA: TGTGCCAGCAGCATAGGGACAGGCATCACTGAAGCTTTCTTT

clone size: NA
J gene: TRBJ2-3
D gene: NA
V gene: TRBV5-1
CDR3 protein: CASSLESGSDTQYF
CDR3 DNA: TGCGCCAGCAGCTTGGAATCAGGGTCGGATACGCAGTATTTT

clone size: NA
J gene: TRBJ1-1
D gene: NA
V gene: TRBV4-2
CDR3 protein: CASSQDPTGSNTEAFF
CDR3 DNA: TGTGCCAGCAGCCAAGACCCGACAGGTTCAAACACTGAAGCTTTCTTT

clone size: NA
J gene: TRBJ2-1
D gene: TRBD1
V gene: TRBV7-9
CDR3 protein: CASSSSGQPYNEQFF
CDR3 DNA: TGTGCCAGCAGCTCCTCGGGACAGCCCTACAATGAGCAGTTCTTC

clone size: few
J gene: TRBJ2-1
D gene: TRBD1
V gene: TRBV2
CDR3 protein: CASSNPTGERDEQFF
CDR3 DNA: TGTGCCAGCAGTAATCCTACAGGGGAGAGGGATGAGCAGTTCTTC

clone size: NA
J gene: TRBJ2-5
D gene: TRBD2
V gene: TRBV19
CDR3 protein: CASSPGGGDETQYF
CDR3 DNA: TGTGCCAGTAGCCCGGGGGGGGGCGATGAGACCCAGTACTTC

clone size: NA
J gene: TRBJ1-2
D gene: NA
V gene: TRBV5-1
CDR3 protein: CASSSFGSPPYGYTF
CDR3 DNA: TGCGCCAGCAGCTCCTTCGGTTCTCCCCCCTATGGCTACACCTTC

clone size: NA
J gene: TRBJ2-5
D gene: NA
V gene: TRBV3-1/TRBV3-2
CDR3 protein: CASSQDLGTTTQYF
CDR3 DNA: TGTGCCAGCAGCCAAGATCTGGGCACAACAACCCAGTACTTC

clone size: once
J gene: TRBJ1-2
D gene: TRBD1
V gene: TRBV28
CDR3 protein: CASSLLGGNYGYTF
CDR3 DNA: TGTGCCAGCAGTTTATTAGGGGGCAACTATGGCTACACCTTC

clone size: NA
J gene: TRBJ2-5
D gene: TRBD1
V gene: TRBV2
CDR3 protein: CASSGQGFGTETQYF
CDR3 DNA: TGTGCCAGCAGTGGACAGGGTTTTGGGACGGAGACCCAGTACTTC

clone size: NA
J gene: TRBJ2-1
D gene: TRBD2
V gene: TRBV14
CDR3 protein: CASSQGLLAGGNNEQFF
CDR3 DNA: TGTGCCAGCAGCCAGGGACTTCTAGCGGGGGGTAACAATGAGCAGTTCTTC

clone size: NA
J gene: TRBJ2-3
D gene: NA
V gene: TRBV27
CDR3 protein: CASSFEDSSTDTQYF
CDR3 DNA: TGTGCCAGCAGTTTTGAGGACAGTAGCACAGATACGCAGTATTTT

clone size: NA
J gene: TRBJ2-5
D gene: TRBD1
V gene: TRBV28
CDR3 protein: CASSSNRGLRETQYF
CDR3 DNA: TGTGCCAGCAGTTCTAACAGGGGGCTAAGGGAGACCCAGTACTTC

clone size: NA
J gene: TRBJ2-2
D gene: NA
V gene: TRBV30
CDR3 protein: CAWSREDSNTGELFF
CDR3 DNA: TGTGCCTGGAGTAGAGAGGACTCGAACACCGGGGAGCTGTTTTTT

clone size: once
J gene: TRBJ2-2
D gene: NA
V gene: TRBV3-1/TRBV3-2
CDR3 protein: CASSRKGGDTGELFF
CDR3 DNA: TGTGCCAGCAGCCGAAAAGGGGGGGACACCGGGGAGCTGTTTTTT

clone size: NA
J gene: TRBJ1-1
D gene: NA
V gene: TRBV5-1
CDR3 protein: CASSGGWGEGTEAFF
CDR3 DNA: TGCGCCAGCAGCGGTGGCTGGGGGGAGGGCACTGAAGCTTTCTTT

clone size: NA
J gene: TRBJ2-3
D gene: NA
V gene: TRBV3-1/TRBV3-2
CDR3 protein: CASSQAVGVGTDTQYF
CDR3 DNA: TGTGCCAGCAGCCAAGCGGTGGGCGTGGGCACAGATACGCAGTATTTT

clone size: NA
J gene: TRBJ1-2
D gene: TRBD1
V gene: TRBV30
CDR3 protein: CAWSGRGAPGYTF
CDR3 DNA: TGTGCCTGGAGCGGCAGGGGGGCGCCAGGCTACACCTTC

clone size: NA
J gene: TRBJ2-7
D gene: NA
V gene: TRBV18
CDR3 protein: CASSLWDTHYEQYF
CDR3 DNA: TGTGCCAGCTCACTCTGGGACACTCACTACGAGCAGTACTTC

clone size: NA
J gene: TRBJ1-5
D gene: NA
V gene: TRBV19
CDR3 protein: CASSLGSGADQPQHF
CDR3 DNA: TGTGCCAGTAGTCTCGGGTCAGGGGCGGATCAGCCCCAGCATTTT

clone size: NA
J gene: TRBJ2-5
D gene: NA
V gene: TRBV12-5
CDR3 protein: CASGSRPSPGETQYF
CDR3 DNA: TGTGCTAGTGGTTCCCGTCCTAGCCCCGGGGAGACCCAGTACTTC

clone size: NA
J gene: TRBJ1-6
D gene: NA
V gene: TRBV30
CDR3 protein: CAWSFMARVPLHF
CDR3 DNA: TGTGCCTGGAGTTTCATGGCTCGGGTACCCCTCCACTTT

clone size: NA
J gene: TRBJ2-3
D gene: TRBD2
V gene: TRBV6-6
CDR3 protein: CASSYPGGGVEDTQYF
CDR3 DNA: TGTGCCAGCAGTTACCCCGGTGGGGGGGTAGAAGATACGCAGTATTTT

clone size: NA
J gene: TRBJ1-1
D gene: NA
V gene: TRBV10-2
CDR3 protein: CASSDRRDVNTEAFF
CDR3 DNA: TGCGCCAGCAGTGATAGGAGAGATGTGAACACTGAAGCTTTCTTT

clone size: once
J gene: TRBJ2-3
D gene: TRBD2
V gene: TRBV7-2
CDR3 protein: CASSSRTSARRYF
CDR3 DNA: TGTGCCAGCAGCTCCCGGACTAGCGCAAGGCGGTATTTT

clone size: NA
J gene: TRBJ2-4
D gene: TRBD1
V gene: TRBV7-8
CDR3 protein: CASSATTGVDKNIQYF
CDR3 DNA: TGTGCCAGCAGCGCTACGACAGGGGTCGACAAAAACATTCAGTACTTC

clone size: NA
J gene: TRBJ1-6
D gene: NA
V gene: TRBV30
CDR3 protein: CAWSEGWDIMSSYNSPLHF
CDR3 DNA: TGTGCCTGGAGCGAAGGTTGGGACATCATGAGCTCCTATAATTCACCCCTCCACTTT

clone size: NA
J gene: TRBJ1-1
D gene: NA
V gene: TRBV7-9
CDR3 protein: CASSQYSAGSEAFF
CDR3 DNA: TGTGCCAGCAGCCAATACTCGGCGGGCTCTGAAGCTTTCTTT

clone size: once
J gene: TRBJ1-1
D gene: NA
V gene: TRBV18
CDR3 protein: CASSPGQGPTEAFF
CDR3 DNA: TGTGCCAGCTCACCAGGGCAGGGTCCCACTGAAGCTTTCTTT

clone size: NA
J gene: TRBJ2-1
D gene: TRBD2
V gene: TRBV9
CDR3 protein: CASSVAGGPINEQFF
CDR3 DNA: TGTGCCAGCAGCGTAGCGGGGGGGCCGATAAATGAGCAGTTCTTC

clone size: NA
J gene: TRBJ2-1
D gene: NA
V gene: TRBV7-8
CDR3 protein: CASSLDRISNEQFF
CDR3 DNA: TGTGCCAGCAGCTTAGACAGGATCAGCAATGAGCAGTTCTTC

clone size: NA
J gene: TRBJ1-1
D gene: NA
V gene: TRBV3-1/TRBV3-2
CDR3 protein: CASSPFSYRQMNTEAFF
CDR3 DNA: TGTGCCAGCAGCCCGTTTAGTTACCGACAGATGAACACTGAAGCTTTCTTT

clone size: once
J gene: TRBJ2-2
D gene: NA
V gene: TRBV7-8
CDR3 protein: CASSLEPQGNTGELFF
CDR3 DNA: TGTGCCAGCAGCTTAGAGCCACAGGGGAACACCGGGGAGCTGTTTTTT

clone size: NA
J gene: TRBJ2-3
D gene: NA
V gene: TRBV5-5
CDR3 protein: CASSRLVNTDTQYF
CDR3 DNA: TGTGCCAGCAGCCGACTAGTCAACACAGATACGCAGTATTTT

clone size: few
J gene: TRBJ2-3
D gene: NA
V gene: TRBV5-4
CDR3 protein: CASSRVIGGTDTQYF
CDR3 DNA: TGTGCCAGCAGCCGCGTCATCGGGGGAACAGATACGCAGTATTTT

clone size: NA
J gene: TRBJ1-3
D gene: NA
V gene: TRBV28
CDR3 protein: CASFPGNSGNTIYF
CDR3 DNA: TGTGCCAGCTTCCCCGGGAATTCTGGAAACACCATATATTTT

clone size: once
J gene: TRBJ1-2
D gene: TRBD1
V gene: TRBV28
CDR3 protein: CASRGAGTGGHGYTF
CDR3 DNA: TGTGCCAGCAGGGGGGCCGGGACAGGGGGCCATGGCTACACCTTC

clone size: NA
J gene: TRBJ2-5
D gene: TRBD2
V gene: TRBV5-1
CDR3 protein: CASSSDPSGPWTQYF
CDR3 DNA: TGCGCCAGCAGCTCCGACCCTAGCGGTCCGTGGACCCAGTACTTC

clone size: once
J gene: TRBJ1-2
D gene: TRBD1
V gene: TRBV6-5
CDR3 protein: CASRSTGGYGYTF
CDR3 DNA: TGTGCCAGCAGGTCCACAGGGGGCTATGGCTACACCTTC

clone size: NA
J gene: TRBJ1-2
D gene: TRBD1
V gene: TRBV12-3/TRBV12-4
CDR3 protein: CASSQRQGATIF
CDR3 DNA: TGTGCCAGCAGCCAGAGACAGGGGGCTACTATCTTC

clone size: NA
J gene: TRBJ2-7
D gene: TRBD2
V gene: TRBV5-1
CDR3 protein: CASSLGLAGVYEQYF
CDR3 DNA: TGCGCCAGCAGCCTAGGACTAGCGGGGGTCTACGAGCAGTACTTC

clone size: NA
J gene: TRBJ2-3
D gene: NA
V gene: TRBV3-1/TRBV3-2
CDR3 protein: CASSRTGSRTDTQYF
CDR3 DNA: TGTGCCAGCAGCCGTACGGGGTCGCGCACAGATACGCAGTATTTT

clone size: NA
J gene: TRBJ1-4
D gene: NA
V gene: TRBV7-6
CDR3 protein: CASSSSTDRNEKLFF
CDR3 DNA: TGTGCCAGCAGCTCCTCGACAGATCGCAATGAAAAACTGTTTTTT

clone size: once
J gene: TRBJ2-4
D gene: NA
V gene: TRBV3-1/TRBV3-2
CDR3 protein: CASSRGTALNIQYF
CDR3 DNA: TGTGCCAGCAGCCGCGGGACTGCCCTAAACATTCAGTACTTC

clone size: NA
J gene: TRBJ2-7
D gene: NA
V gene: TRBV2
CDR3 protein: CASSQYEQYF
CDR3 DNA: TGTGCCAGCAGTCAATACGAGCAGTACTTC

clone size: many
J gene: TRBJ1-6
D gene: TRBD1
V gene: TRBV28
CDR3 protein: CASSLPTGVGNSPLHF
CDR3 DNA: TGTGCCAGCAGTTTACCTACAGGGGTGGGGAATTCACCCCTCCACTTT